The TCR beta chain described here comes from a study of T-cell memory formation after mild COVID-19. In the study overall: Clusters of TCRs were largely donor specific. Study outcomes and limitations: The finding that pre-infection memory included some responding clones suggested that cross-reactive memory joined. CD8+ contracting clones occupied EMRA, while CD4+ ones occupied mainly CM and EM.

The authors produced TCR alpha and TCR beta cDNA libraries with sample barcodes and UMIs by 5'RACE using constant-segment primers. MiXCR was run by TCRdb on the 5' RACE reads, yielding one entry per CDR3 protein. The sample shows tens of thousands of distinct CDR3 sequences, 9.5% of them seen only once. The V gene lost 2 bases and the J gene lost 5 bases, with 11 bases spanning the gap. This CDR3 has 13 amino acids. The V gene's germline CDR1 is SQVTM and CDR2 ANQGSEA. This clonotype was seen a few times. Its antigen is as yet unknown. The chain carries TRBV29-1 and TRBJ2-3; TRBD1 is a possible D gene (5 bases). The TCR comes from a man aged 18-30 years who had mild COVID-19 (a few samples of this study predate the infection). Cell type and time point are not known. The material sequenced was PBMCs or a T cell subset sorted from them (not recorded which). The CDR3 loop reads CSVERGQGDTQYF. CDR3 sequence (DNA): TGCAGCGTTGAAAGGGGTCAAGGAGATACGCAGTATTTT.